Listed here are 19 T cell receptor beta chains from one sample, sequenced in a study of chemoradiotherapy in HPV16-positive cancers. Sequencing was performed with immunoSEQ multiplex PCR; in TCRdb, only in-frame clones are kept and a portion is missing. The profile shows roughly 5,000 clones, roughly 88% of them singletons. The source was tumor tissue, collected from a patient who underwent chemoradiotherapy. The source is a human donor with HPV-associated anogenital cancer.

The rearrangement joins TRBV5-1 to TRBJ2-7, with 7 positions matching TRBD2. In germline, CDR1 is SGHRS, CDR2 YFSETQ. The trim removed 7 bases at V and 6 bases at J, leaving 7 bases unmatched. The CDR3 is made up of 12 amino acids. CDR3 DNA: TGCGCCAGCCGCCGGGGGGTGGGCGAGCAGTACTTC. Protein: CASRRGVGEQYF.

The chain employs TRBV5-1 and TRBJ1-3; D may be TRBD1 (6 bases). Trimming removed 4 bases at V and 0 bases at J, with 14 bases between. Germline V CDR1 and CDR2: SGHRS, YFSETQ. CDR3 size: 16 residues. CDR3 sequence (DNA): TGCGCCAGCAGCCCTACAGGGAACCCCTCTGGAAACACCATATATTTT. Amino acids: CASSPTGNPSGNTIYF.

V gene TRBV15 combines with J gene TRBJ2-3, with D tentatively TRBD2 (7 bases). CDR1 LNHNV and CDR2 YYDKDF come from the germline V gene (reference sequence). The V end lost 1 base, the J end lost 5 bases, and 13 bases lay between the germline ends. The CDR3 is made up of 15 amino acids. Here the CDR3 DNA reads TGTGCCACCAGCAGAGCCCGGGGGGCAGTAGATACGCAGTATTTT. It codes for CATSRARGAVDTQYF.

The chain joins TRBV29-1 to TRBJ2-7, with D possibly being TRBD2 (5 bases). Per germline, CDR1 SQVTM and CDR2 ANQGSEA. V was cut by 0 bases and J by 2 bases, with 14 bases left in between. The CDR3 extends over 15 amino acids. CDR3 in DNA: TGCAGCGTTGAAGATGGGCAGGCGGGTCCCTACGAGCAGTACTTC. Its translation is CSVEDGQAGPYEQYF.

The rearrangement links TRBV19 to TRBJ1-2; TRBD1 is a possible D gene (6 bases). CDR3 length: 12 amino acids. Trimming removed 5 bases at V and 8 bases at J, with 12 bases between. The germline V gene encodes CDR1 LNHDA and CDR2 SQIVND (reference sequence). As DNA, the CDR3 is TGTGCCAGTAGTCAGGGGAGGCGAGGCTACACCTTC. Protein: CASSQGRRGYTF.

The chain recombines TRBV4-1 with TRBJ2-4; 10 bases map to TRBD2. Trimming at V came to 3 bases and at J to 2 bases, leaving 4 bases not matched to a gene. The CDR3 consists of 16 residues. CDR1 is MGHRA, CDR2 YSYEKL, per germline. CDR3 region: CASSQSGGAPKNIQYF. Here the CDR3 DNA reads TGCGCCAGCAGCCAGAGCGGGGGGGCGCCCAAAAACATTCAGTACTTC.

This rearrangement joins TRBV5-8 to TRBJ2-3; D perhaps matches TRBD2 (5 bases). V gave up 3 bases and J gave up 2 bases, with 16 bases separating them. Germline-derived CDR1 and CDR2 are SGHTS and YDEGEE. The CDR3 runs to 16 residues. CDR3 bases: TGTGCCAGCAGCTCACCACCTAGCAGTTCCACAGATACGCAGTATTTT. Its translation: CASSSPPSSSTDTQYF.

This chain uses TRBV15 with TRBJ1-3; no clear D. V was trimmed by 3 bases and J by 0 bases, leaving 6 bases between them. Germline values: CDR1 LNHNV, CDR2 YYDKDF (reference sequence). CDR3 length: 14 residues. The CDR3 nucleotides are TGTGCCACCAGCAGGACGGCCTCTGGAAACACCATATATTTT. Translating it yields CATSRTASGNTIYF.

The CDR3 coding sequence is TGTGCCTGGAGTGTAGGTGCGCCGAAAGCTTTCTTT. Translation gives CAWSVGAPKAFF. The chain has TRBV30 and TRBJ1-1, with D unclear. Between the trimmed V and J ends, which lost 0 bases and 9 bases, there was a span of 11 bases. The CDR3 consists of 12 residues. Germline CDR1 GTSNPN, CDR2 SVGIG (reference sequence).

This clone was detected once. The chain links TRBV7-8 to TRBJ2-2; TRBD2 matches 7 bases. The ends lost 2 bases at V and 3 bases at J; junction bases unmatched: 9. The V gene's germline CDR1 is SGHVS and CDR2 FQNEAQ. This CDR3 region has 17 residues. The CDR3 DNA reads as TGTGCCAGCAGCTTATTTCTCGGGGGGAGCGACACCGGGGAGCTGTTTTTT. It translates to CASSLFLGGSDTGELFF.

The chain combines TRBV6-6 with TRBJ1-2; 7 bases fit TRBD1. CDR1 is MNHNY, CDR2 SVGAGI, per germline (reference sequence). V lost 2 bases and J lost 5; bases outside the gene matches: 5. The CDR3 totals 14 residues. Here the CDR3 reads CASSYDRVGYGYTF. CDR3 nucleotides: TGTGCCAGCAGTTACGACAGGGTAGGATATGGCTACACCTTC.

J is TRBJ2-1 and V is TRBV6-7, with D possibly being TRBD1 (6 bases). TRBV6-7 is assigned to the ORF class and has an uncertain function. The CDR3 runs 16 residues. Between the trimmed V and J ends, which lost 0 bases and 7 bases, there was a span of 16 bases. CDR3 nucleotide sequence: TGTGCCAGCAGTTACTCGCAGGGGAGTATAGGAAATGAGCAGTTCTTC. Encoded protein: CASSYSQGSIGNEQFF.

This clone was counted once. The chain carries TRBV6-1 and TRBJ1-3; the D is unclear. CDR1 and CDR2 (germline): MNHNS, SASEGT. The germline V and J ends were trimmed by 7 bases and 0 bases, with 10 bases remaining between them. This CDR3 spans 14 amino acids. CDR3 protein: CASTPGSSGNTIYF. The CDR3 DNA sequence: TGTGCCAGCACTCCTGGGAGCTCTGGAAACACCATATATTTT.

The chain carries TRBV5-6 and TRBJ2-7, with TRBD1 as a possible D gene (5 bases). Trimming removed 0 bases at V and 6 bases at J, with 19 bases between. This CDR3 is 16 amino acids long. Germline lookup yields CDR1 SGHDT and CDR2 YYEEEE. CDR3 bases: TGTGCCAGCAGCTTGGGGGGCAGGGATTTGTTCTCCGAGCAGTACTTC. The encoded protein is CASSLGGRDLFSEQYF.

On this clone itself: At one end the junction does not follow the germline gene, possibly because of a read error. V and J are TRBV5-4 and TRBJ2-7, with 8 bases lining up with TRBD2. CDR1 is SGHNT and CDR2 is YYREEE in the germline V gene (reference sequence). CDR3 length: 14 amino acids. The CDR3 is CASSQDGRDYEQYF. CDR3 DNA: TGCGCCAGCAGCCAAGACGGGAGGGACTACGAGCAGTACTTC.

The chain has TRBV27 and TRBJ2-6; D not resolved. The CDR3 loop spans 16 amino acids. V was cut by 6 bases and J by 2 bases, with 14 bases left in between. CDR1 and CDR2 from the germline V gene are MNHEY and SMNVEV (reference sequence). CDR3 sequence: CASSPSGSAGANVLTF. CDR3 in DNA: TGTGCCAGCAGCCCCTCCGGGTCAGCTGGGGCCAACGTCCTGACTTTC. Together with reference TRBV27 and TRBJ2-6, the CDR3 gives the full variable domain: EAQVTQNPRYLITVTGKKLTVTCSQNMNHEYMSWYRQDPGLGLRQIYYSMNVEVTDKGDVPEGYKVSRKEKRNFPLILESPSPNQTSLYFCASSPSGSAGANVLTFGAGSRLTVL.

The chain combines TRBV28 with TRBJ2-4; 8 bases are a match to TRBD2. Germline lookup yields CDR1 MDHEN and CDR2 SYDVKM. After removal of 1 base from V and 9 bases from J, the junction contained 8 bases not matched to a gene. This CDR3 has 15 amino acids. CDR3 residues: CASSLSRGGQAIQYF. In DNA, the CDR3 is TGTGCCAGCAGTTTATCACGGGGGGGCCAGGCCATTCAGTACTTC.

This clone was observed once. V usage is TRBV18 and J usage is TRBJ2-5, with D possibly being TRBD2 (7 bases). The CDR3 is 14 amino acids. The ends were cut back, 3 bases at V and 4 bases at J, with 12 bases in the middle. Germline CDR1 and CDR2: KGHSH and LQKENI. The CDR3 spells CASSPPAGAETQYF. As DNA, the CDR3 is TGTGCCAGCTCACCCCCGGCGGGGGCAGAGACCCAGTACTTC.

V usage is TRBV18 and J usage is TRBJ1-3; D is undetermined. The CDR3 loop spans 14 amino acids. Trimming cost V 0 bases and J 4 bases, with 7 bases left between them. Germline V gene lookup returns CDR1 KGHSH and CDR2 LQKENI. The CDR3 region has the DNA TGTGCCAGCTCACCACCACCCCAGGGAAACACCATATATTTT. Encoded protein: CASSPPPQGNTIYF.